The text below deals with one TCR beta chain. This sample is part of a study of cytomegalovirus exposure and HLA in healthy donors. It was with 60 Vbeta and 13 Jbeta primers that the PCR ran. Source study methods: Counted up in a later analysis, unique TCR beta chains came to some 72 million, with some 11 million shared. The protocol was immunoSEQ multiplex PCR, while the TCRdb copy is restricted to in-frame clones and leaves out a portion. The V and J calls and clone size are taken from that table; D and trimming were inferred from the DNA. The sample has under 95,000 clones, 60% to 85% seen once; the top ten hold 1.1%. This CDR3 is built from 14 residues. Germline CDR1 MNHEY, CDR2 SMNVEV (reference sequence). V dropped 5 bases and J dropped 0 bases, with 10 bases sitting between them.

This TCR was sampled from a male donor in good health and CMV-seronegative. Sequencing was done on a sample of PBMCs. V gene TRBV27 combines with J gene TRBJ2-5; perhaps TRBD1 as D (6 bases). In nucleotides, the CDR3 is TGTGCCAGCAGTCCGAGGGGGTACCAAGAGACCCAGTACTTC. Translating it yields CASSPRGYQETQYF.